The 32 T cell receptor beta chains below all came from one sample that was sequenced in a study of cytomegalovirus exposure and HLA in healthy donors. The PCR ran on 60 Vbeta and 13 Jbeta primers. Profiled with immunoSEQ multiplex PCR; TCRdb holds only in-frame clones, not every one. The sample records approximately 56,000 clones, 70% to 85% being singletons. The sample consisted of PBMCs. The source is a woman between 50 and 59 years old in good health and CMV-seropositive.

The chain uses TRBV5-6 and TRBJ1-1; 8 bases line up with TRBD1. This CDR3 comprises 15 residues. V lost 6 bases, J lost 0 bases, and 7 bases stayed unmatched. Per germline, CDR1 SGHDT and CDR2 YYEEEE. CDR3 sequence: CASTLLTGVNTEAFF. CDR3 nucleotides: TGTGCCAGCACCCTATTGACAGGGGTGAACACTGAAGCTTTCTTT.

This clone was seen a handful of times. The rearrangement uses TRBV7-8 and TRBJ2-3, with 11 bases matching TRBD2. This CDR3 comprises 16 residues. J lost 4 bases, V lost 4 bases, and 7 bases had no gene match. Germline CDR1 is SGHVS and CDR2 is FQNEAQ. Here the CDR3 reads CASSSQFSGGADTQYF. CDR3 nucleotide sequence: TGTGCCAGCAGCTCCCAGTTTAGCGGGGGGGCAGATACGCAGTATTTT.

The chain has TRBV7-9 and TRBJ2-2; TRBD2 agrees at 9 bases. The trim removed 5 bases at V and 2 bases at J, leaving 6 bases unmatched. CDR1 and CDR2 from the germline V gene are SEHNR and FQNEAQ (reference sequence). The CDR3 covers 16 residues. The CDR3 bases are TGTGCCAGCAGCCGATCTAGCGGGACTAACACCGGGGAGCTGTTTTTT. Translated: CASSRSSGTNTGELFF.

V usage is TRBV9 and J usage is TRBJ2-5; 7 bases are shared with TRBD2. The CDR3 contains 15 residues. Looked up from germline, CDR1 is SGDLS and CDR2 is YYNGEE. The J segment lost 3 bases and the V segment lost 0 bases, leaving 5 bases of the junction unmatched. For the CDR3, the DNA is TGTGCCAGCAGCGTAGGGGGCGGGAGTAAAGAGACCCAGTACTTC. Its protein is CASSVGGGSKETQYF.

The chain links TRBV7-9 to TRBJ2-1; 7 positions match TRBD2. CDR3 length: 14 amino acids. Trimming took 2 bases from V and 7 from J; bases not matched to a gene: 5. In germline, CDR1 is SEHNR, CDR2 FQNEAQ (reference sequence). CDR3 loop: CASSLFGGGNEQFF. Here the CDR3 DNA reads TGTGCCAGCAGCTTATTCGGGGGAGGGAATGAGCAGTTCTTC. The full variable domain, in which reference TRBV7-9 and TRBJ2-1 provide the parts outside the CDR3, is DTGVSQNPRHKITKRGQNVTFRCDPISEHNRLYWYRQTLGQGPEFLTYFQNEAQLEKSRLLSDRFSAERPKGSFSTLEIQRTEQGDSAMYLCASSLFGGGNEQFFGPGTRLTVL.

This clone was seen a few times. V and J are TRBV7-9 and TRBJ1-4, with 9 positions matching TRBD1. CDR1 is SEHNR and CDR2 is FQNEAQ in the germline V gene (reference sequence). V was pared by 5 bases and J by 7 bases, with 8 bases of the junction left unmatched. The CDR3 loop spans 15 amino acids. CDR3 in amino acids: CASSPHRGLVEKLFF. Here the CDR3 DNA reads TGTGCCAGCAGCCCCCACAGGGGGCTAGTTGAAAAACTGTTTTTT.

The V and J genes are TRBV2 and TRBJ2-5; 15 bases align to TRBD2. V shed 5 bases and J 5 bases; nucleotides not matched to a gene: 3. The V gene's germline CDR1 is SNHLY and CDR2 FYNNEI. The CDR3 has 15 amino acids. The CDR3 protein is CASSQGTSGGETQYF. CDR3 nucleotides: TGTGCCAGCAGTCAAGGGACTAGCGGGGGGGAGACCCAGTACTTC.

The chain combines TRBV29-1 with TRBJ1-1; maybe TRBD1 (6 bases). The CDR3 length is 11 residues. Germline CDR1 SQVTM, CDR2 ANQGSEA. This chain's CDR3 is CSTGDRTKAFF. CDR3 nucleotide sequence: TGCAGTACCGGTGACAGGACCAAAGCTTTCTTT. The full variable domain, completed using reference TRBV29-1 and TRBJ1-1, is SAVISQKPSRDICQRGTSLTIQCQVDSQVTMMFWYRQQPGQSLTLIATANQGSEATYESGFVIDKFPISRPNLTFSTLTVSNMSPEDSSIYLCSTGDRTKAFFGQGTRLTVV.

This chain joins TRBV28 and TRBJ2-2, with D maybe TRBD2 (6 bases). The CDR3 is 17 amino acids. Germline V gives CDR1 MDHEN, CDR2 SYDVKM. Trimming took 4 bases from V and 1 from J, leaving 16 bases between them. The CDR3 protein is CASSSLRERLNTGELFF. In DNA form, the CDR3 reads TGTGCCAGCAGTTCACTACGGGAGAGGCTGAACACCGGGGAGCTGTTTTTT.

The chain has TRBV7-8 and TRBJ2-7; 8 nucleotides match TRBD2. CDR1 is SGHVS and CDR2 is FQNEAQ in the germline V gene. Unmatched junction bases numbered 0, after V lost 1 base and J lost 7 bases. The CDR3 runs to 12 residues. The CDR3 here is CASSLGGGEQYF. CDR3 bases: TGTGCCAGCAGCTTAGGCGGGGGGGAGCAGTACTTC.

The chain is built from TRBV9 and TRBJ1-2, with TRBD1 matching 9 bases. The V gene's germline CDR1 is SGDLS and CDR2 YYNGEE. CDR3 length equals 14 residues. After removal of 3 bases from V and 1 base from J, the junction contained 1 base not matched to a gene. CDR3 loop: CASSATGGNYGYTF. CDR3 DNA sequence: TGTGCCAGCAGCGCGACAGGGGGTAACTATGGCTACACCTTC.

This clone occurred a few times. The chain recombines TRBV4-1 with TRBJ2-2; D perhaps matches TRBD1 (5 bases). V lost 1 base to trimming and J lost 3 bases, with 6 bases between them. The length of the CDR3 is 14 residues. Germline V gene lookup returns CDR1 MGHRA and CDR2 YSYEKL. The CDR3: CASSQVGDTGELFF. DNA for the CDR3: TGCGCCAGCAGCCAAGTAGGGGACACCGGGGAGCTGTTTTTT.

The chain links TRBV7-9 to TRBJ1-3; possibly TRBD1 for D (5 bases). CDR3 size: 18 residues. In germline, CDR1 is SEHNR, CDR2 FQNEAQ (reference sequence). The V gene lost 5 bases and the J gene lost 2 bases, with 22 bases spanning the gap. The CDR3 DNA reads TGTGCCAGCAGCCCCCTAGGAGCAGGGAAGCTGGCTGGAAACACCATATATTTT. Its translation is CASSPLGAGKLAGNTIYF.

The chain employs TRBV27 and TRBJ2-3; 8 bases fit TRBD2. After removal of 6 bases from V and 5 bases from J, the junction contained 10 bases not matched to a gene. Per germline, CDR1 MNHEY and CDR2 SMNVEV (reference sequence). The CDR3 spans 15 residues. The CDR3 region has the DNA TGTGCCAGCAGGACTAATAGCGGGGCCAGAGATACGCAGTATTTT. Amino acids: CASRTNSGARDTQYF.

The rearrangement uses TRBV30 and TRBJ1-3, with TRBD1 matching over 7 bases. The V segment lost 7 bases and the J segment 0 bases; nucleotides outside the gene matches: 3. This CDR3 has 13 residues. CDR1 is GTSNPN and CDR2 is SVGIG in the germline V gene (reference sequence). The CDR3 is CASDRSSGNTIYF. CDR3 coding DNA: TGTGCCTCGGACAGGAGCTCTGGAAACACCATATATTTT.

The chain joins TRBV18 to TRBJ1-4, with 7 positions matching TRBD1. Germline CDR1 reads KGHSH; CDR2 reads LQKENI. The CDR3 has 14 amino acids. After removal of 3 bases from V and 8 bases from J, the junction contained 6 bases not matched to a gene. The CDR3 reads CASSPTGQGEKLFF. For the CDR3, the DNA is TGTGCCAGCTCACCGACAGGGCAAGGCGAAAAACTGTTTTTT.

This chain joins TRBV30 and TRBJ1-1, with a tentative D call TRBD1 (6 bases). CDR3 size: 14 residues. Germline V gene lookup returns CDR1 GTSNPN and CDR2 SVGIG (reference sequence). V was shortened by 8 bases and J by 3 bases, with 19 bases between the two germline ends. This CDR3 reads CARGGGLRDTEAFF. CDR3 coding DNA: TGTGCCCGGGGTGGGGGGCTACGGGACACTGAAGCTTTCTTT.

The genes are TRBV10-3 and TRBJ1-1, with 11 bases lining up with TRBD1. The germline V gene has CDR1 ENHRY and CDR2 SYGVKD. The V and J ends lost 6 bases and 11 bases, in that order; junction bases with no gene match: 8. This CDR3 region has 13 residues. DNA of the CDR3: TGTGCCATCAGCGGACAGGGGGCCGATCAGGCTTTCTTT. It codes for CAISGQGADQAFF.

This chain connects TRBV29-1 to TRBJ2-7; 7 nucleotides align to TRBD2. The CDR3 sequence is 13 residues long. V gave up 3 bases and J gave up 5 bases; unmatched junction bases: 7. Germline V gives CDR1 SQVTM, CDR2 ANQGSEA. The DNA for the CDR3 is TGCAGCGTTGAGAGTCGGGGGGTTGACGAGCAGTACTTC. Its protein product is CSVESRGVDEQYF.

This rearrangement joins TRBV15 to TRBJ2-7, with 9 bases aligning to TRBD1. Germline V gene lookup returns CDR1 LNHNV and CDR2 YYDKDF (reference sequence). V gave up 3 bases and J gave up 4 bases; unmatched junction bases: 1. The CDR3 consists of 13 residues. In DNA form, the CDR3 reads TGTGCCACCAGCAGCGGGACAGGGTACGAGCAGTACTTC. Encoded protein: CATSSGTGYEQYF.

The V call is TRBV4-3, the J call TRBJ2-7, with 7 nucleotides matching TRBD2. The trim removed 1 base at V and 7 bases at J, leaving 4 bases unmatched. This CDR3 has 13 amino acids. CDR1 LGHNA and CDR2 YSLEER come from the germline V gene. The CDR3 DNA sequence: TGCGCCAGCAGCCAAGTATCCGGGGGGGAGCAGTACTTC. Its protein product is CASSQVSGGEQYF.

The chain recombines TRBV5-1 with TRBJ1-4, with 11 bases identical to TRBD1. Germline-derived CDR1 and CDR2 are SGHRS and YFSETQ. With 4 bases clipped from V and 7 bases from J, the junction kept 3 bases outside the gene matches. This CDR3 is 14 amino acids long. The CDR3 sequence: CASSRTGGGEKLFF. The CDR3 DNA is TGCGCCAGCAGCCGGACAGGGGGCGGTGAAAAACTGTTTTTT.

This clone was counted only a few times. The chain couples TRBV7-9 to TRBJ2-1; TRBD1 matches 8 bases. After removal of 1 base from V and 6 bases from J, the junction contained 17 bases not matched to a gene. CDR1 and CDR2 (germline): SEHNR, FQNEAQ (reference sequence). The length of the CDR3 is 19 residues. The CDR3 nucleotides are TGTGCCAGCAGCTTAGGTCAGGGGGCTCGGTCCGGGGCCTCCAATGAGCAGTTCTTC. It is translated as CASSLGQGARSGASNEQFF.

The CDR3: CASSPPGTARAAFF. The CDR3 DNA is TGTGCCAGCTCACCACCGGGCACGGCCAGGGCAGCTTTCTTT. The chain uses TRBV18 and TRBJ1-1; D may be TRBD1 (5 bases). V was cut by 0 bases and J by 10 bases, with 15 bases left in between. Germline V gene lookup returns CDR1 KGHSH and CDR2 LQKENI. This CDR3 region has 14 residues.

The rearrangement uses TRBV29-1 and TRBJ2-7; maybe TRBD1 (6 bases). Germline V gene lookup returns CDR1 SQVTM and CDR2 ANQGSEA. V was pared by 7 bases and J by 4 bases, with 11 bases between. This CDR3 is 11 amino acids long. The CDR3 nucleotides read TGCAGCGCCCAGGGGCGGTACGAGCAGTACTTC. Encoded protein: CSAQGRYEQYF.

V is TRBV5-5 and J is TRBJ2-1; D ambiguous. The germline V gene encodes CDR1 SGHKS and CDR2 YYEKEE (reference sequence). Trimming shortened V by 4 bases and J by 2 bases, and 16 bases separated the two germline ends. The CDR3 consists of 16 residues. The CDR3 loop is CASSPHPQVPYNEQFF. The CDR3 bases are TGTGCCAGCAGCCCCCATCCGCAGGTTCCCTACAATGAGCAGTTCTTC.

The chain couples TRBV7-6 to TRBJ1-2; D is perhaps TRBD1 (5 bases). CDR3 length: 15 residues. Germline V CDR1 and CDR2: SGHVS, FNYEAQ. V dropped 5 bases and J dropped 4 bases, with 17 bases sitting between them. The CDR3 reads CASSPQSGFGYGYTF. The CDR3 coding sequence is TGTGCCAGCAGCCCTCAATCAGGGTTTGGCTATGGCTACACCTTC.

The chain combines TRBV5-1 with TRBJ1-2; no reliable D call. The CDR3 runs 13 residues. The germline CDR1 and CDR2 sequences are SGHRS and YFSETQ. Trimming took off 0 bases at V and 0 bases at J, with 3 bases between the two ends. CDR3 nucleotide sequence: TGCGCCAGCAGCTTGGCGGCTAACTATGGCTACACCTTC. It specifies CASSLAANYGYTF.

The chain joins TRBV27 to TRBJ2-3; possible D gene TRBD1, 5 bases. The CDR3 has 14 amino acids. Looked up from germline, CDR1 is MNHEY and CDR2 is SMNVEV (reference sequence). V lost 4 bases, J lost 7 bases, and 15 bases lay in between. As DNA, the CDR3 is TGTGCCAGCAGTTCGGGTCTAGGGGCTAATACGCAGTATTTT. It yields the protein CASSSGLGANTQYF.

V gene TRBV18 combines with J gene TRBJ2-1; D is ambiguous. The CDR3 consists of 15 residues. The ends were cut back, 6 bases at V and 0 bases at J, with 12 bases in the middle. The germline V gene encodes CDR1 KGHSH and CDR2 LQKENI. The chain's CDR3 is CASSPRGSSYNEQFF. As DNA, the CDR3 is TGTGCCAGCTCCCCGCGCGGATCCTCCTACAATGAGCAGTTCTTC. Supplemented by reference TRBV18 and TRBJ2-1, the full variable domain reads NAGVMQNPRHLVRRRGQEARLRCSPMKGHSHVYWYRQLPEEGLKFMVYLQKENIIDESGMPKERFSAEFPKEGPSILRIQQVVRGDSAAYFCASSPRGSSYNEQFFGPGTRLTVL.

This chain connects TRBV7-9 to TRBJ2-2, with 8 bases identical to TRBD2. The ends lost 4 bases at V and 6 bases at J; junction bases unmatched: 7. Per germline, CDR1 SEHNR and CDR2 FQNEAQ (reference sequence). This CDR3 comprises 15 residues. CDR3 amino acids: CASSSGLAGAGELFF. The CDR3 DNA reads TGTGCCAGCAGCTCTGGACTAGCAGGGGCCGGGGAGCTGTTTTTT.

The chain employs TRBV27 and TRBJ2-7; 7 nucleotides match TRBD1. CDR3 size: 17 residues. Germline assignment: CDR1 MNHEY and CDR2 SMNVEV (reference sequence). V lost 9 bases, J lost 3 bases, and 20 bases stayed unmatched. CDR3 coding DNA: TGTGCCAGTTCGACAGGGAACAACTGGAAACTCTACTACGAGCAGTACTTC. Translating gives CASSTGNNWKLYYEQYF.